These T cell receptor beta chains were read from a single sample in a study of sequential checkpoint blockade in melanoma. Assay used: immunoSEQ multiplex PCR; TCRdb lists only in-frame clones, some missing. The sample yields 9,500 to 15,000 clones, roughly 83% seen once. Sequences were derived from CD8+ T cells sorted from blood (inferred from file names), sampled from a patient given nivolumab and ipilimumab in sequence. Receptor source: a human donor with melanoma. Both conserved end residues are part of each CDR3. Each record gives: V gene, J gene, CDR3 protein.

TRBV9	TRBJ2-1	CASSVVGGARNEQFF
TRBV7-9	TRBJ1-5	CASSLTEEGPQHF
TRBV5-6	TRBJ2-1	CASSLVAGVSYNEQFF
TRBV29-1	TRBJ2-7	CSVEGGSGYEQYF
TRBV9	TRBJ1-2	CASSAYWTGGEGYTF
TRBV9	TRBJ1-3	CASSVATRESLGISGNTIYF
TRBV27	TRBJ1-1	CASSLTAGGIYTEAFF
TRBV28	TRBJ2-7	CASSFDRFYEQYF
TRBV20-1	TRBJ2-3	CSAFRDTQYF
TRBV5-1	TRBJ2-1	CASSLGGEGFYNEQFF
TRBV9	TRBJ2-3	CASSVGPTPSGGGRGTDTQYF
TRBV27	TRBJ2-1	CASSLLNRLYNEQFF